Listed below are T cell receptor beta chains from one sample, sequenced in a study of blood T cells in healthy people across ages. TCRdb called the 5' RACE reads again in MiXCR, with one record for every CDR3 protein. The repertoire holds some 900,000 distinct CDR3 sequences, around 48% seen once, with roughly 13% in the top ten. Sequencing was performed on blood. All receptors derive from a man under 40 in good health. The CDR3 runs from the conserved cysteine through the conserved F or W. Fields, in order: J gene, V gene, D gene, clone size, CDR3 protein, CDR3 DNA. D genes are given only for firm matches. Some rows have no size entry. The others give once, few or many, or a class for an expanded clone.

J gene: TRBJ2-7; V gene: TRBV7-2; D gene: NA; clone size: NA; CDR3 protein: CASSPLTDYNEQYF; CDR3 DNA: TGTGCCAGCAGCCCACTGACGGACTACAATGAGCAGTACTTC
J gene: TRBJ1-2; V gene: TRBV4-1; D gene: NA; clone size: few; CDR3 protein: CASSQARDGSYGYTF; CDR3 DNA: TGCGCCAGCAGCCAAGCGAGGGACGGTTCCTATGGCTACACCTTC
J gene: TRBJ2-3; V gene: TRBV6-6; D gene: TRBD2; clone size: NA; CDR3 protein: CASSTREEDTQYF; CDR3 DNA: TGTGCCAGCAGCACGCGGGAGGAAGATACGCAGTATTTT
J gene: TRBJ2-1; V gene: TRBV18; D gene: TRBD2; clone size: NA; CDR3 protein: CASSPSLAGGLDEQFF; CDR3 DNA: TGTGCCAGCTCACCATCTCTAGCGGGGGGCCTCGATGAGCAGTTCTTC
J gene: TRBJ1-4; V gene: TRBV2; D gene: NA; clone size: NA; CDR3 protein: CASGDGYNEKLFF; CDR3 DNA: TGTGCCAGCGGGGACGGATATAATGAAAAACTGTTTTTT
J gene: TRBJ1-2; V gene: TRBV20-1; D gene: NA; clone size: few; CDR3 protein: CSARPGQGYGYTF; CDR3 DNA: TGCAGTGCTAGACCTGGCCAGGGCTATGGCTACACCTTC
J gene: TRBJ2-1; V gene: TRBV11-2; D gene: TRBD2; clone size: once; CDR3 protein: CASSGRTSGVLSSYNEQFF; CDR3 DNA: TGTGCCAGCAGCGGCCGGACTAGCGGGGTCCTCAGCTCCTACAATGAGCAGTTCTTC
J gene: TRBJ2-1; V gene: TRBV4-2; D gene: TRBD2; clone size: NA; CDR3 protein: CASSPQRDPNEQFF; CDR3 DNA: TGTGCCAGCAGCCCTCAGCGGGATCCCAATGAGCAGTTCTTC
J gene: TRBJ2-7; V gene: TRBV20-1; D gene: NA; clone size: NA; CDR3 protein: CSARDQGGWDEQYF; CDR3 DNA: TGCAGTGCTAGAGATCAAGGCGGGTGGGATGAGCAGTACTTC
J gene: TRBJ2-4; V gene: TRBV27; D gene: NA; clone size: NA; CDR3 protein: CASSSPRAKNIQYF; CDR3 DNA: TGTGCCAGCAGTTCCCCCAGGGCCAAAAACATTCAGTACTTC
J gene: TRBJ2-7; V gene: TRBV12-3/TRBV12-4; D gene: NA; clone size: NA; CDR3 protein: CASSLMDGVYEQYF; CDR3 DNA: TGTGCCAGCAGTCTAATGGACGGTGTCTACGAGCAGTACTTC
J gene: TRBJ2-1; V gene: TRBV12-3/TRBV12-4; D gene: TRBD2; clone size: many; CDR3 protein: CASSSRLAHLYNEQFF; CDR3 DNA: TGTGCCAGCAGTTCCCGACTAGCCCACCTTTACAATGAGCAGTTCTTC
J gene: TRBJ1-2; V gene: TRBV9; D gene: TRBD1; clone size: NA; CDR3 protein: CASSSGTGGFGDGYTF; CDR3 DNA: TGTGCCAGCAGCTCCGGGACAGGGGGATTTGGGGATGGCTACACCTTC
J gene: TRBJ1-6; V gene: TRBV20-1; D gene: TRBD1; clone size: few; CDR3 protein: CSAPLTGKNSPLHF; CDR3 DNA: TGCAGTGCTCCTCTGACAGGGAAAAATTCACCCCTCCACTTT
J gene: TRBJ1-5; V gene: TRBV6-5; D gene: NA; clone size: few; CDR3 protein: CASRQAALYSNQPQHF; CDR3 DNA: TGTGCCAGCAGACAGGCGGCACTGTATAGCAATCAGCCCCAGCATTTT
J gene: TRBJ1-1; V gene: TRBV4-1; D gene: NA; clone size: NA; CDR3 protein: CASSQVGPVDTEAFF; CDR3 DNA: TGCGCCAGCAGCCAAGTAGGGCCAGTGGACACTGAAGCTTTCTTT
J gene: TRBJ2-1; V gene: TRBV5-1; D gene: TRBD1; clone size: few; CDR3 protein: CASSGDRGLLDEQFF; CDR3 DNA: TGCGCCAGCAGCGGGGACAGGGGGCTCTTGGATGAGCAGTTCTTC
J gene: TRBJ1-4; V gene: TRBV6-6; D gene: TRBD1; clone size: NA; CDR3 protein: CASSYTGENREKLFF; CDR3 DNA: TGTGCCAGCAGTTACACAGGGGAGAATCGTGAAAAACTGTTTTTT
J gene: TRBJ2-1; V gene: TRBV27; D gene: NA; clone size: many; CDR3 protein: CASSQYNEQFF; CDR3 DNA: TGTGCCAGCAGCCAATATAATGAGCAGTTCTTC
J gene: TRBJ2-1; V gene: TRBV10-3; D gene: NA; clone size: once; CDR3 protein: CAIKEMPGNEQFF; CDR3 DNA: TGTGCCATCAAAGAGATGCCGGGGAATGAGCAGTTCTTC
J gene: TRBJ2-7; V gene: TRBV13; D gene: TRBD2; clone size: NA; CDR3 protein: CASSFKLAGAYEQYF; CDR3 DNA: TGTGCCAGCAGCTTTAAACTAGCGGGGGCCTACGAGCAGTACTTC
J gene: TRBJ2-2; V gene: TRBV7-2; D gene: NA; clone size: once; CDR3 protein: CAGSLGIQKDTGELFF; CDR3 DNA: TGTGCCGGCAGCTTAGGGATTCAAAAAGACACCGGGGAGCTGTTTTTT
J gene: TRBJ2-5; V gene: TRBV9; D gene: TRBD2; clone size: once; CDR3 protein: CASSVRGIQETQYF; CDR3 DNA: TGTGCCAGCAGCGTGCGGGGGATCCAAGAGACCCAGTACTTC
J gene: TRBJ2-7; V gene: TRBV20-1; D gene: TRBD1; clone size: few; CDR3 protein: CSARAAAGQGYEQYF; CDR3 DNA: TGCAGTGCTAGAGCCGCGGCGGGACAGGGGTACGAGCAGTACTTC
J gene: TRBJ1-6; V gene: TRBV6-2/TRBV6-3; D gene: NA; clone size: few; CDR3 protein: CAGGQRVESSPPHF; CDR3 DNA: TGTGCCGGCGGCCAAAGGGTCGAGAGCTCACCCCCCCACTTT
J gene: TRBJ2-7; V gene: TRBV21-1; D gene: NA; clone size: NA; CDR3 protein: CASSKDGGFHEQYF; CDR3 DNA: TGTGCCAGCAGCAAAGATGGGGGCTTCCACGAGCAGTACTTC
J gene: TRBJ2-7; V gene: TRBV5-1; D gene: NA; clone size: NA; CDR3 protein: CASSERTAKGDEQYF; CDR3 DNA: TGCGCCAGCAGCGAGAGGACAGCTAAGGGCGATGAGCAGTACTTC
J gene: TRBJ2-5; V gene: TRBV7-2; D gene: NA; clone size: NA; CDR3 protein: CAGSLQQIVETQYF; CDR3 DNA: TGTGCCGGCAGCTTACAGCAGATAGTAGAGACCCAGTACTTC
J gene: TRBJ2-7; V gene: TRBV28; D gene: NA; clone size: NA; CDR3 protein: CASSAPGGGYSYEQYF; CDR3 DNA: TGTGCCAGCAGTGCCCCGGGCGGCGGGTACTCCTACGAGCAGTACTTC
J gene: TRBJ1-4; V gene: TRBV7-2; D gene: TRBD1; clone size: NA; CDR3 protein: CASSSTGGVLNEKLFF; CDR3 DNA: TGTGCCAGCAGCTCCACAGGGGGCGTTTTGAACGAAAAACTGTTTTTT
J gene: TRBJ1-2; V gene: TRBV25-1; D gene: NA; clone size: NA; CDR3 protein: CASSGTGGGGHPNYGYTF; CDR3 DNA: TGTGCCAGCAGTGGGACGGGAGGCGGAGGCCATCCTAACTATGGCTACACCTTC
J gene: TRBJ2-1; V gene: TRBV7-9; D gene: NA; clone size: NA; CDR3 protein: CASSFAGRPNYNEQFF; CDR3 DNA: TGTGCCAGCAGCTTCGCAGGGCGTCCGAATTACAATGAGCAGTTCTTC
J gene: TRBJ1-4; V gene: TRBV5-1; D gene: TRBD1; clone size: NA; CDR3 protein: CASSRTGGSNEKLFF; CDR3 DNA: TGCGCCAGCAGCCGTACAGGGGGCTCTAATGAAAAACTGTTTTTT
J gene: TRBJ1-2; V gene: TRBV28; D gene: NA; clone size: few; CDR3 protein: CASSFSWGYTF; CDR3 DNA: TGTGCCAGCAGTTTCTCTTGGGGCTACACCTTC
J gene: TRBJ1-4; V gene: TRBV20-1; D gene: NA; clone size: NA; CDR3 protein: CSAPSPGRVLFF; CDR3 DNA: TGCAGTGCCCCTTCTCCAGGGAGGGTACTGTTTTTT
J gene: TRBJ1-2; V gene: TRBV4-3; D gene: NA; clone size: NA; CDR3 protein: CASSQGRVWVGDGYTF; CDR3 DNA: TGCGCCAGCAGCCAAGGACGAGTTTGGGTTGGGGATGGCTACACCTTC
J gene: TRBJ2-7; V gene: TRBV6-5; D gene: TRBD2; clone size: once; CDR3 protein: CASRRTGTSGSWYF; CDR3 DNA: TGTGCCAGCAGGCGAACCGGGACTAGCGGATCATGGTACTTC
J gene: TRBJ1-1; V gene: TRBV4-1; D gene: NA; clone size: NA; CDR3 protein: CASSPRAGLMNTEAFF; CDR3 DNA: TGCGCCAGCAGCCCGCGGGCCGGTCTCATGAACACTGAAGCTTTCTTT
J gene: TRBJ1-6; V gene: TRBV6-1; D gene: NA; clone size: NA; CDR3 protein: CASSETPGPGSPLHF; CDR3 DNA: TGTGCCAGCAGTGAAACCCCCGGACCGGGTTCACCCCTCCACTTT
J gene: TRBJ2-7; V gene: TRBV12-3/TRBV12-4; D gene: TRBD2; clone size: NA; CDR3 protein: CTSRGTSGRHEQYF; CDR3 DNA: TGTACCAGCAGAGGGACTAGCGGGAGGCACGAGCAGTACTTC
J gene: TRBJ2-5; V gene: TRBV7-3; D gene: NA; clone size: NA; CDR3 protein: CASSLGFGGLAGNEQYF; CDR3 DNA: TGTGCCAGCAGCTTAGGGTTCGGGGGGCTCGCCGGCAATGAGCAGTACTTC
J gene: TRBJ1-5; V gene: TRBV4-1; D gene: NA; clone size: NA; CDR3 protein: CASSQDGPSSNQPQHF; CDR3 DNA: TGCGCCAGCAGCCAAGATGGACCCTCTAGCAATCAGCCCCAGCATTTT